In this sample, the clone carrying this T cell receptor (beta chain) turned up many times. Its antigen is undetermined. The data were obtained in a study of T cell repertoires in cytomegalovirus infection. TCRdb analysed the reads with MiXCR anew, one entry per CDR3 protein. The sample lists about 310,000 distinct CDR3 sequences; just under 25% were seen once. This CDR3 comprises 15 residues. Germline CDR1 SGHTA, CDR2 FQGNSA. V shed 1 base, J shed 2 bases, and the junction held 3 bases outside the gene matches. The sequencing used cultured PBMCs, collected from culture after CMV antigen stimulation. This sequence joins TRBV7-2 and TRBJ2-3, with 7 bases matching TRBD2. This TCR came from a human donor in good health (CMV status not recorded). Some clones in this sample may be carry-over from other donors' samples. The CDR3 region is CASSLGGRPTDTQYF. The CDR3 region has the DNA TGTGCCAGCAGCTTAGGCGGGAGACCCACAGATACGCAGTATTTT.